These 13 T cell receptor beta chains share one sample of origin, sequenced in a study of T cell responses to AZD1222 COVID-19 vaccine. The assay was immunoSEQ multiplex PCR, and TCRdb's table has in-frame clones only and misses some. The repertoire has approximately 100,000 clones, around 87% of them found once; the top ten carry roughly 10%. The sample consisted of peripheral blood, taken 28 days after the second AZD1222 dose. The receptors come from an adult who received the AZD1222 COVID-19 vaccine.

The rearrangement joins TRBV9 to TRBJ1-2; 9 bases agree with TRBD1. This CDR3 has 14 residues. V shed 1 base and J 6 bases; nucleotides not matched to a gene: 4. Germline CDR1 and CDR2: SGDLS and YYNGEE. DNA of the CDR3: TGTGCCAGCAGCGTAAACAGGGGGCTGGATGGCTACACCTTC. Protein sequence: CASSVNRGLDGYTF.

The V gene is TRBV18, the J gene TRBJ1-4; D gene ambiguous. The CDR3 runs 15 residues. V was shortened by 4 bases and J by 5 bases, with 14 bases between the two germline ends. Germline loops: CDR1 KGHSH, CDR2 LQKENI. For the CDR3, the DNA is TGTGCCAGCTCACTTAAAACGCAGCAGAATGAAAAACTGTTTTTT. Translating it yields CASSLKTQQNEKLFF.

The CDR3 region has the DNA TGTGCCAGCAGTTCACGACAGGACTATGGCTACACCTTC. Its protein product is CASSSRQDYGYTF. V gene TRBV28 combines with J gene TRBJ1-2, with D tentatively TRBD1 (6 bases). Trimming shortened V by 4 bases and J by 3 bases, and 9 bases separated the two germline ends. The CDR3 runs 13 residues. Germline CDR1 is MDHEN and CDR2 is SYDVKM.

V usage is TRBV6-2 or TRBV6-3 and J usage is TRBJ1-1, with 9 nucleotides matching TRBD1. Germline CDR1 is MNHEY and CDR2 is SVGEGT. Unmatched junction bases numbered 18, after V lost 2 bases and J lost 8 bases. This CDR3 contains 18 residues. The CDR3 DNA reads TGTGCCAGCAGTTACCATCCCGGGACAGGGATACGTTTTATGGAAGCTTTCTTT. It specifies CASSYHPGTGIRFMEAFF.

V usage is TRBV4-2 and J usage is TRBJ2-1; TRBD2 agrees at 10 bases. The germline gives CDR1 LGHNA, CDR2 YNFKEQ. The CDR3 covers 15 residues. Germline trimming cut 2 bases from V and 8 bases from J; bases unmatched to any gene: 6. The CDR3: CASSQNSGRKDEQFF. In DNA, the CDR3 is TGTGCCAGCAGCCAAAATAGCGGGAGGAAAGATGAGCAGTTCTTC.

This clone has just a few counts. The chain combines TRBV19 with TRBJ2-1; D not certain. The CDR3 totals 15 residues. The V end was cut by 3 bases, the J end by 4 bases, with 13 bases between. Germline assignment: CDR1 LNHDA and CDR2 SQIVND (reference sequence). CDR3 in DNA: TGTGCCAGTAGTATTATGAGACATCCTTACAATGAGCAGTTCTTC. Its translation is CASSIMRHPYNEQFF.

This chain uses TRBV27 with TRBJ2-2; no clear D. Germline V gives CDR1 MNHEY, CDR2 SMNVEV (reference sequence). This CDR3 is built from 14 residues. Trimming left V 2 bases short and J 5 bases short, with 9 bases between. Written as DNA, the CDR3 is TGTGCCAGCAGTTTAGATCTGGAGACCGGGGAGCTGTTTTTT. Protein: CASSLDLETGELFF.

This chain connects TRBV5-4 to TRBJ2-7; D possibly corresponds to TRBD2 (5 bases). Deletions cut 1 base from V and 4 bases from J, with 15 bases between. There are 15 residues in the CDR3. Germline-derived CDR1 and CDR2 are SGHNT and YYREEE (reference sequence). The chain's CDR3 is CASSLLQEDTYEQYF. DNA of the CDR3: TGTGCCAGCAGCTTGCTTCAGGAGGATACGTACGAGCAGTACTTC.

The chain has TRBV18 and TRBJ1-5; a weak D match, TRBD1 (5 bases). Germline V gives CDR1 KGHSH, CDR2 LQKENI. Trimming stripped 3 bases from V and 5 bases from J, with 11 bases between. This CDR3 is 14 amino acids long. CDR3 residues: CASSPGTADQPQHF. The CDR3, as DNA: TGTGCCAGCTCACCGGGGACGGCCGATCAGCCCCAGCATTTT.

The chain links TRBV19 to TRBJ1-6, with a tentative D call TRBD1 (6 bases). Trimming took off 5 bases at V and 8 bases at J, with 13 bases between the two ends. This CDR3 is 14 amino acids long. The germline V gene has CDR1 LNHDA and CDR2 SQIVND (reference sequence). CDR3 coding DNA: TGTGCCAGTAGTCCTCGGACAGCTCATTCACCCCTCCACTTT. Translation gives CASSPRTAHSPLHF.

The rearrangement links TRBV10-2 to TRBJ2-7; 8 bases match TRBD1. Unmatched junction bases numbered 4, after V lost 6 bases and J lost 3 bases. The CDR3 length is 13 residues. Germline CDR1 reads WSHSY; CDR2 reads SAAADI. CDR3 region: CASRYRGIYEQYF. Written as DNA, the CDR3 is TGCGCCAGCAGATACAGGGGGATCTACGAGCAGTACTTC.

The genes are TRBV19 and TRBJ1-3; TRBD1 agrees at 9 bases. J was trimmed by 1 base and V by 10 bases; bases with no gene match: 8. Germline lookup yields CDR1 LNHDA and CDR2 SQIVND (reference sequence). There are 15 residues in the CDR3. The CDR3 nucleotides are TGTGCCACAAGGACAGGGGCTGGTTCTGGAAACACCATATATTTT. As protein: CATRTGAGSGNTIYF.

This rearrangement joins TRBV27 to TRBJ2-2; TRBD2 matches at 13 bases. The CDR3 has 16 amino acids. CDR1 MNHEY and CDR2 SMNVEV come from the germline V gene (reference sequence). Trimming cost V 5 bases and J 6 bases; bases outside gene matches: 6. The CDR3 nucleotides read TGTGCCAGCAGTAAGGGACTAGCGGGATTCGCCGGGGAGCTGTTTTTT. Encoded protein: CASSKGLAGFAGELFF.